One and the same sample provided the 8 T cell receptor beta chains below, sequenced in a study of blood T cell repertoires in COVID-19. Data came from immunoSEQ multiplex PCR; TCRdb stores just in-frame clones and leaves some out. This repertoire shows roughly 250,000 clones, 90% found once; its top ten account for about 0.95%. The sequenced sample was PBMCs or T cells enriched from blood (not recorded which). Source of these receptors: a man aged 45 to 65 who had been exposed to COVID-19.

The chain has TRBV23-1 and TRBJ1-6; perhaps TRBD1 as D (5 bases). TRBV23-1 is identified as an open reading frame with a role that is uncertain. The germline V and J ends were trimmed by 4 bases and 5 bases, with 33 bases remaining between them. This CDR3 has 22 amino acids. The CDR3 protein is CASSPLENEATGPLLDNSPLHF. The DNA for the CDR3 is TGCGCCAGCAGTCCCCTAGAGAATGAGGCAACAGGTCCTCTATTGGATAATTCACCCCTCCACTTT.

The V and J genes are TRBV5-5 and TRBJ1-2, with 10 bases matching TRBD1. The CDR3 extends over 15 amino acids. Germline CDR1 is SGHKS and CDR2 is YYEKEE (reference sequence). The V segment lost 0 bases and the J segment 2 bases; nucleotides outside the gene matches: 1. This CDR3 reads CASSLAGQGNYGYTF. In DNA form, the CDR3 reads TGTGCCAGCAGCTTGGCGGGACAGGGGAACTATGGCTACACCTTC.

A few counts support this clone. The chain couples TRBV11-2 to TRBJ1-4, with D perhaps matching TRBD1 (6 bases). Per germline, CDR1 SGHAT and CDR2 FQNNGV. The germline V and J ends were trimmed by 5 bases and 4 bases, with 8 bases remaining between them. This CDR3 region has 13 residues. CDR3 in amino acids: CASSRTVNEKLFF. The CDR3 DNA reads as TGTGCCAGCAGCCGGACAGTTAATGAAAAACTGTTTTTT.

The gene calls are TRBV14 and TRBJ2-1; TRBD2 aligns across 7 bases. V lost 5 bases to trimming and J lost 2 bases; unmatched junction nucleotides: 3. Looked up from germline, CDR1 is SGHDN and CDR2 is FVKESK. The CDR3 extends over 14 amino acids. CDR3 loop: CASSGAGTYNEQFF. CDR3 nucleotides: TGTGCCAGCAGCGGAGCGGGGACCTACAATGAGCAGTTCTTC. The variable domain in full, completed from reference TRBV14 and TRBJ2-1, reads EAGVTQFPSHSVIEKGQTVTLRCDPISGHDNLYWYRRVMGKEIKFLLHFVKESKQDESGMPNNRFLAERTGGTYSTLKVQPAELEDSGVYFCASSGAGTYNEQFFGPGTRLTVL.

The genes are TRBV18 and TRBJ1-1, with 8 bases fitting TRBD1. V shed 6 bases, J shed 4 bases, and the junction held 4 bases outside the gene matches. Germline-derived CDR1 and CDR2 are KGHSH and LQKENI. The CDR3 is made up of 13 amino acids. The CDR3 region has the DNA TGTGCCAGCTCGCCCAGGGGGCCCACTGAAGCTTTCTTT. As protein: CASSPRGPTEAFF.

The chain uses TRBV6-1 and TRBJ1-4, with 9 bases identical to TRBD1. The germline V gene encodes CDR1 MNHNS and CDR2 SASEGT. CDR3 length: 16 residues. The V gene end was trimmed by 4 bases and the J gene end by 3 bases; junction bases not matched to a gene: 6. As DNA, the CDR3 is TGTGCCAGCAGTGTGAACAGGGGGCTGGCTAATGAAAAACTGTTTTTT. Amino acid sequence: CASSVNRGLANEKLFF.

The chain recombines TRBV28 with TRBJ1-2, with TRBD1 matching over 7 bases. The germline gives CDR1 MDHEN, CDR2 SYDVKM. V was pared by 6 bases and J by 6 bases, with 10 bases of the junction left unmatched. CDR3 length equals 14 residues. The CDR3 spells CASRPQGVSDGYTF. The CDR3 DNA sequence: TGTGCCAGCAGGCCCCAGGGGGTATCTGATGGCTACACCTTC.

The J gene is TRBJ2-1, the V gene TRBV2, with D possibly being TRBD1 (5 bases). This CDR3 region has 12 residues. CDR1 is SNHLY, CDR2 FYNNEI, per germline. Trimming took 5 bases from V and 10 from J, leaving 12 bases between them. CDR3 sequence (DNA): TGTGCCAGCAGTTTCGACAGCCCCGAGCAGTTCTTC. It codes for CASSFDSPEQFF.